The rows below give T cell receptor beta chains drawn from one sample of a study of beta chain features in type 1 diabetes. Data came from immunoSEQ multiplex PCR; TCRdb stores just in-frame clones and leaves some out. The table records some 250,000 clones, roughly 13% of them present only once. Sequenced input: naive CD4+ T cells from blood. The receptors originated from a man aged 30 to 39 with type 1 diabetes. Each CDR3 is given with its conserved first and last residue. The D gene is left open where the match is weak. The listing skips clone size in some rows; elsewhere it reads once, few, many or a size class.

few TRBJ1-2 TRBD1 TRBV5-4 CASSSGQAIYGYTF TGTGCCAGCAGCTCCGGACAGGCAATCTATGGCTACACCTTC
. TRBJ2-1 TRBD2 TRBV25-1 CASRSAGEADEQFF TGTGCCAGCAGGTCGGCGGGAGAGGCTGATGAGCAGTTCTTC
. TRBJ2-1 TRBD2 TRBV5-1 CASSLERGGLTEQFF TGCGCCAGCAGCTTGGAGCGGGGGGGCCTCACTGAGCAGTTCTTC
few TRBJ2-5 . TRBV5-4 CASSLGGLAEETQYF TGTGCCAGCAGCTTGGGGGGACTTGCTGAAGAGACCCAGTACTTC
few TRBJ2-1 . TRBV15 CATSRDRPGLGGEQFF TGTGCCACCAGCAGAGATCGGCCCGGTTTAGGCGGCGAGCAGTTCTTC
few TRBJ1-1 . TRBV21-1 CASSKAGQGAAEAFF TGTGCCAGCAGCAAAGCCGGACAGGGGGCCGCTGAAGCTTTCTTT
. TRBJ1-1 TRBD1 TRBV18 CASSAGQGGTEAFF TGTGCCAGCTCAGCCGGACAGGGAGGCACTGAAGCTTTCTTT
. TRBJ1-2 . TRBV7-9 CASSLGVEDYGYTF TGTGCCAGCAGCTTAGGGGTAGAGGACTATGGCTACACCTTC
. TRBJ1-1 TRBD1 TRBV9 CASSAIGQGGTEAFF TGTGCCAGCAGCGCCATTGGACAGGGAGGGACTGAAGCTTTCTTT
. TRBJ2-7 . TRBV12-5 CASAQTAYEQYF TGTGCTAGTGCCCAGACAGCCTACGAGCAGTACTTC
. TRBJ2-1 . TRBV7-9 CASSSTDNEQFF TGTGCCAGCAGCTCGACAGACAATGAGCAGTTCTTC
. TRBJ2-3 . TRBV5-1 CASSLDQGRVTSTDTQYF TGCGCCAGCAGCTTGGATCAGGGGAGAGTAACGAGCACAGATACGCAGTATTTT
few TRBJ2-5 . TRBV19 CASSIDGQLGPVQYF TGTGCCAGTAGTATAGACGGACAGCTCGGGCCTGTCCAGTACTTC
few TRBJ1-2 . TRBV29-1 CSVVRGFNYGYTF TGCAGCGTTGTAAGGGGATTCAACTATGGCTACACCTTC
. TRBJ2-5 . TRBV5-4 CASSLITGLETQYF TGTGCCAGCAGCTTGATCACGGGATTAGAGACCCAGTACTTC
. TRBJ1-1 . TRBV19 CASSITGRDTEAFF TGTGCCAGTAGTATTACAGGGAGGGACACTGAAGCTTTCTTT
. TRBJ2-5 TRBD1 TRBV4-1 CASSRSGQQETQYF TGCGCCAGCAGCCGCTCGGGACAGCAAGAGACCCAGTACTTC
few TRBJ2-1 TRBD2 TRBV6-4 CASSEGLAGGPWNEQFF TGTGCCAGCAGTGAAGGGCTAGCGGGGGGCCCCTGGAATGAGCAGTTCTTC
. TRBJ1-2 . TRBV19 CASSIVAGGNYGYTF TGTGCCAGTAGTATCGTGGCAGGAGGCAACTATGGCTACACCTTC
. TRBJ2-3 . TRBV5-1 CASSWAGSTDTQYF TGCGCCAGCAGCTGGGCGGGCAGCACAGATACGCAGTATTTT
few TRBJ1-1 TRBD1 TRBV5-4 CASSPQWGQGLVNTEAFF TGTGCCAGCAGCCCTCAATGGGGACAGGGGTTGGTGAACACTGAAGCTTTCTTT
few TRBJ1-5 . TRBV5-1 CASSLAGNNQPQHF TGCGCCAGCAGCTTGGCAGGAAACAATCAGCCCCAGCATTTT